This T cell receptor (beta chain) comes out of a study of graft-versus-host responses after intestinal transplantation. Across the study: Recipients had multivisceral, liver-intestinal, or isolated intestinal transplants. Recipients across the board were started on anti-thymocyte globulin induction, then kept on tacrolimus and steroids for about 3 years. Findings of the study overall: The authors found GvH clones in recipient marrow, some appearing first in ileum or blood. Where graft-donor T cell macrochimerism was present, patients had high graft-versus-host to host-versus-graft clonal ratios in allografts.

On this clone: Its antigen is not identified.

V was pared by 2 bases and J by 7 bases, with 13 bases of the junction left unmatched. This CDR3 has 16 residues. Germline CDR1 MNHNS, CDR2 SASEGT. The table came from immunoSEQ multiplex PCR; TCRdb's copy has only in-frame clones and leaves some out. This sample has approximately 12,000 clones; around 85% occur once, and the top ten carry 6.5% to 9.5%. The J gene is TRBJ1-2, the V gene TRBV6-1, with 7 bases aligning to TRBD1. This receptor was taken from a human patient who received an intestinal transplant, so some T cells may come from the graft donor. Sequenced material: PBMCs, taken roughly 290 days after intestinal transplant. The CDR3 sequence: CASSESTGGGAVGYTF. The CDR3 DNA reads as TGTGCCAGCAGTGAAAGTACGGGAGGGGGCGCGGTTGGCTACACCTTC.